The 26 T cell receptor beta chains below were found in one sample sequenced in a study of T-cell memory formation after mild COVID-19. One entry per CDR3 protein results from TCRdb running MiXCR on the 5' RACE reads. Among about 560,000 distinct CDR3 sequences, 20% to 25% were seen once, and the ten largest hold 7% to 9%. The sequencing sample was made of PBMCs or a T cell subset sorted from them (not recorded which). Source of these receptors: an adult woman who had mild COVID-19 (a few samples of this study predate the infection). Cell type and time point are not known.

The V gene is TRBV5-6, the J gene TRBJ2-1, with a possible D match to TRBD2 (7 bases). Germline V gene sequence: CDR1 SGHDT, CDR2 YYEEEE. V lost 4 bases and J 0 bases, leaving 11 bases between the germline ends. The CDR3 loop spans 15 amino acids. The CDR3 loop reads CASSGGASSYNEQFF. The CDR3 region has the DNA TGTGCCAGCAGCGGGGGGGCCAGCTCCTACAATGAGCAGTTCTTC.

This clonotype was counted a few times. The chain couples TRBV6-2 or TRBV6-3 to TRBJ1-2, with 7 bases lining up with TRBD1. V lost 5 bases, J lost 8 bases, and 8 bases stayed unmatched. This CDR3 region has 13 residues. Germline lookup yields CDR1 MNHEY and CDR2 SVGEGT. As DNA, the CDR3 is TGTGCCAGCAGTCGGGGACAGACGCAGGGCTACACCTTC. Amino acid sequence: CASSRGQTQGYTF.

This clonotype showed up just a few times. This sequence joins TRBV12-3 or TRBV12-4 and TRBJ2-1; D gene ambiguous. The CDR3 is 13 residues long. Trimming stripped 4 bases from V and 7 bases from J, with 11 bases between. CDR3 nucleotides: TGTGCCAGCAGTTGGCCTTATAGTAATGAGCAGTTCTTC. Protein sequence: CASSWPYSNEQFF.

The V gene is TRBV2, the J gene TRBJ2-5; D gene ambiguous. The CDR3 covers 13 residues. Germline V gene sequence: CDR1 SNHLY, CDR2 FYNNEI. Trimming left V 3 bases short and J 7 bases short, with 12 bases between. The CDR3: CASSENRLGTQYF. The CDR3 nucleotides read TGTGCCAGCAGTGAGAACAGATTAGGGACCCAGTACTTC.

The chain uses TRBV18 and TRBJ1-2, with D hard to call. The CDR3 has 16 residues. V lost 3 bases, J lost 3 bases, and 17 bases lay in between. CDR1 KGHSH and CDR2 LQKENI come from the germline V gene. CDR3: CASSPQGVEGDYGYTF. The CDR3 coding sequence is TGTGCCAGCTCACCGCAAGGTGTAGAGGGTGACTATGGCTACACCTTC.

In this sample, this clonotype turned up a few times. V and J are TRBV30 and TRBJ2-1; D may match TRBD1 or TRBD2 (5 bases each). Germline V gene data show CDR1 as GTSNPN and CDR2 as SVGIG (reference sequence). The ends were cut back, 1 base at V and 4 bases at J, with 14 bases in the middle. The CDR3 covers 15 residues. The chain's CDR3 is CAWSEAGTYYNEQFF. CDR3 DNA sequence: TGTGCCTGGAGTGAAGCCGGGACCTATTACAATGAGCAGTTCTTC. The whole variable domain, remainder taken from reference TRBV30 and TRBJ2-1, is SQTIHQWPATLVQPVGSPLSLECTVEGTSNPNLYWYRQAAGRGLQLLFYSVGIGQISSEVPQNLSASRPQDRQFILSSKKLLLSDSGFYLCAWSEAGTYYNEQFFGPGTRLTVL.

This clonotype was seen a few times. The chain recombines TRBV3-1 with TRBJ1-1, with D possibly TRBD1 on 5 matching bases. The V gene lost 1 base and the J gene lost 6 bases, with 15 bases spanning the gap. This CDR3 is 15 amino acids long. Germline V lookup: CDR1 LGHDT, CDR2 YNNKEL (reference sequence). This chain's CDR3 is CASSQGGRRLAEAFF. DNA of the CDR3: TGTGCCAGCAGCCAAGGGGGGAGAAGGCTCGCTGAAGCTTTCTTT.

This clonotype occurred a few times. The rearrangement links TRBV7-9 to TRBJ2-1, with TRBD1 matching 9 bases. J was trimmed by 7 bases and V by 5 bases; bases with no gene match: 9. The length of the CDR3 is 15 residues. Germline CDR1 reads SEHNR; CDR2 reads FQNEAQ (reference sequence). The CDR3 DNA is TGTGCCAGCAGCCCTACACAGGGGGCGCGGAATGAGCAGTTCTTC. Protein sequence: CASSPTQGARNEQFF.

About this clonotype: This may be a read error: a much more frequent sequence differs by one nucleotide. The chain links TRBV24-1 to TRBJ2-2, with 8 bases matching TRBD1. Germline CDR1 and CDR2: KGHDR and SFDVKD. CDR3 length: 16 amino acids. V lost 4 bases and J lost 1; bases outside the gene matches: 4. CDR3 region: CATSEPGTGNTGELFF. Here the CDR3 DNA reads TGTGCCACCAGTGAACCCGGGACAGGGAACACCGGGGAGCTGTTTTTT.

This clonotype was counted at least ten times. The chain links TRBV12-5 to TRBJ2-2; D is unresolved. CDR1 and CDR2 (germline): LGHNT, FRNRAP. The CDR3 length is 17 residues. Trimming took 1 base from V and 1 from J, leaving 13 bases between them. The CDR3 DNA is TGTGCTAGTGGTTTGGCTGTATATGGCGAGAACACCGGGGAGCTGTTTTTT. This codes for CASGLAVYGENTGELFF. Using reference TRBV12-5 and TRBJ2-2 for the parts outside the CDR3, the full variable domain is DARVTQTPRHKVTEMGQEVTMRCQPILGHNTVFWYRQTMMQGLELLAYFRNRAPLDDSGMPKDRFSAEMPDATLATLKIQPSEPRDSAVYFCASGLAVYGENTGELFFGEGSRLTVL.

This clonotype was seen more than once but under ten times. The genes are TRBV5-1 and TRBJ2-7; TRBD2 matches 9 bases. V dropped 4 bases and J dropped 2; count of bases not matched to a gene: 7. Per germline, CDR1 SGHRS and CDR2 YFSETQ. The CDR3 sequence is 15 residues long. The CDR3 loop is CASSPTSGGTYEQYF. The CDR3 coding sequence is TGCGCCAGCAGCCCGACTAGCGGAGGTACCTACGAGCAGTACTTC.

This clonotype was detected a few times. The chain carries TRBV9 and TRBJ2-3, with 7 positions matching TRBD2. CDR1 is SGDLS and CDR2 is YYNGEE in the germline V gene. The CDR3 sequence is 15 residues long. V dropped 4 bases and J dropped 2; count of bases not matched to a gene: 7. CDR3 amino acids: CASSLASGHTDTQYF. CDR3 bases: TGTGCCAGCAGCCTGGCTAGCGGACACACAGATACGCAGTATTTT.

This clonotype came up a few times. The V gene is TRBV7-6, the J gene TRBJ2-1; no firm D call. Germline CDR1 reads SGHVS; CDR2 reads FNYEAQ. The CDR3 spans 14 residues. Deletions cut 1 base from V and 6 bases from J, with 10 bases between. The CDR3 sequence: CASSLVRSPNEQFF. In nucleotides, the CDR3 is TGTGCCAGCAGCTTAGTCAGGTCCCCCAATGAGCAGTTCTTC.

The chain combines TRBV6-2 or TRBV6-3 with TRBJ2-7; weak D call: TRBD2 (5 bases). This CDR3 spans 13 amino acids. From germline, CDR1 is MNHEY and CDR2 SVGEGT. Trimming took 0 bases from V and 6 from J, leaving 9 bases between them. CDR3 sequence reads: CASSYSRGLEQYF. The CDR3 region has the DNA TGTGCCAGCAGTTACTCCCGAGGACTCGAGCAGTACTTC.

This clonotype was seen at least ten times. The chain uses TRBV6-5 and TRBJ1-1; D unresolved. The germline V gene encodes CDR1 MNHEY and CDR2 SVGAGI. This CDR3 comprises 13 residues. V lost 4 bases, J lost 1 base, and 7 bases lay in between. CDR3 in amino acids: CASSSTENTEAFF. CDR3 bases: TGTGCCAGCAGTTCTACAGAGAACACTGAAGCTTTCTTT.

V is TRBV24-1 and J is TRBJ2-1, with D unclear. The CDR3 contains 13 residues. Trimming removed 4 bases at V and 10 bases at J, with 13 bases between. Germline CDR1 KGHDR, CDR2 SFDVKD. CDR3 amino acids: CATSDPIKYEQFF. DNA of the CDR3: TGTGCCACCAGTGACCCTATAAAGTACGAGCAGTTCTTC.

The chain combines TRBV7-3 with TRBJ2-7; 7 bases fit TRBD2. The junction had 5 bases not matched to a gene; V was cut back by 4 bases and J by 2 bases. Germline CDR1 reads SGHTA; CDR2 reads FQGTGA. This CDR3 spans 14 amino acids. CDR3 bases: TGTGCCAGCAGCTCCCTAGCGGAGCCCTACGAGCAGTACTTC. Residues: CASSSLAEPYEQYF.

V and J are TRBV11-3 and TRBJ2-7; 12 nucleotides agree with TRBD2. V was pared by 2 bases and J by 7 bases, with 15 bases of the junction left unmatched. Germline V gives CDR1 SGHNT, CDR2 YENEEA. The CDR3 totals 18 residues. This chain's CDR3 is CASSLTLWLAGGPMEQYF. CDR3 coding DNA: TGTGCCAGCAGCTTAACGCTTTGGCTAGCGGGAGGGCCAATGGAGCAGTACTTC.

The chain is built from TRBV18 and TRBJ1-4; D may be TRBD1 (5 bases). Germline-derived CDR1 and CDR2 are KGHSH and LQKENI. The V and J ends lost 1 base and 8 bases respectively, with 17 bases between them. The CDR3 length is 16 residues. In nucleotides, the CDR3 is TGTGCCAGCTCACCACGGCCCGCAGGGCTGGGAGAAAAACTGTTTTTT. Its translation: CASSPRPAGLGEKLFF.

The CDR3 DNA reads TGTGCCAGCAGCGTTTTGTCCGGACTAAGGTTCGATGAGCAGTTCTTC. This translates into CASSVLSGLRFDEQFF. The rearrangement links TRBV9 to TRBJ2-1; D might be TRBD2 (6 bases). The V and J ends lost 2 bases and 8 bases respectively, with 20 bases between them. This CDR3 has 16 residues. From germline, CDR1 is SGDLS and CDR2 YYNGEE.

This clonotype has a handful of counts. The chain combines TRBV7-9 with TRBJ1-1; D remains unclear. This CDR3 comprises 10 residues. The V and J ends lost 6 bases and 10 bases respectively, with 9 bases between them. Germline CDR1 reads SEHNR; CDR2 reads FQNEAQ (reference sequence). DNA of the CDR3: TGTGCCAGCAGTCCCCGGGGAGCTTTCTTT. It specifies CASSPRGAFF.

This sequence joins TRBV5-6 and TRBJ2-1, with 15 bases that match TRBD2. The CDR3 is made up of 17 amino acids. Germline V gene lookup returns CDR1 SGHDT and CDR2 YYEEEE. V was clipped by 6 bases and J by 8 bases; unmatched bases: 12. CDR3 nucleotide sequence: TGTGCCAGCACCTGGACTAGCGGGGGGGCCGAGTTTGATGAGCAGTTCTTC. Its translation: CASTWTSGGAEFDEQFF.

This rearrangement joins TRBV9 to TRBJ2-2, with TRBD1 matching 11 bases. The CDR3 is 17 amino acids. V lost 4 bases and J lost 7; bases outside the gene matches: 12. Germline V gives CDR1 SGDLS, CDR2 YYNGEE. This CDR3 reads CASSPGVWTGGNGELFF. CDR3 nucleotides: TGTGCCAGCAGCCCGGGGGTTTGGACAGGGGGCAACGGGGAGCTGTTTTTT.

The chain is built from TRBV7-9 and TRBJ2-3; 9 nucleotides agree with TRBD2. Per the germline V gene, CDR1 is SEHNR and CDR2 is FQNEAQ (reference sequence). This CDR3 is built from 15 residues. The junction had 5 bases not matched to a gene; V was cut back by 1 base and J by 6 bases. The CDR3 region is CASSLGLAGLDTQYF. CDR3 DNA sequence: TGTGCCAGCAGCTTAGGGCTAGCGGGATTGGATACGCAGTATTTT.

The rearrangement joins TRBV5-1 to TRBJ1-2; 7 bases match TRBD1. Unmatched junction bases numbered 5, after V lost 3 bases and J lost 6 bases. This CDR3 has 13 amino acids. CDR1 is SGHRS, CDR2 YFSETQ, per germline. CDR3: CASSYTGTDGYTF. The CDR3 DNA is TGCGCCAGCAGCTACACCGGGACAGATGGCTACACCTTC.

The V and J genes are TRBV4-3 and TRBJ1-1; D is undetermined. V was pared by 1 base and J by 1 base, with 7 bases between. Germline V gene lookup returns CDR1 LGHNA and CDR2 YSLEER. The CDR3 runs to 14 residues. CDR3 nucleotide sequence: TGCGCCAGCAGCCAAGCCCGGTGGAACACTGAAGCTTTCTTT. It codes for CASSQARWNTEAFF.